This T cell receptor (beta chain) was obtained from a study of blood T cell repertoires in COVID-19. About the study: Acute and convalescent COVID-19 samples came from the United States, Italy and Spain. T cells, B-cell-depleted T cells, or PBMCs supplied cDNA or gDNA.

Authors' processing steps: Using reference gene primer amplification, nucleated cell counts were estimated. Clones were sequenced by immunoSEQ multiplex PCR, and TCRdb holds only the in-frame ones, with some missing. Clonal size and the V and J genes are those of that table, whereas D and trimming came from the DNA. The data contain roughly 200,000 clones, roughly 73% of them seen just once; the ten biggest clones take up approximately 3%. Germline CDR1 reads MNHEY; CDR2 reads SVGAGI. V shed 4 bases, J shed 2 bases, and the junction held 3 bases outside the gene matches. CDR3 length equals 14 residues.

The sample comprised peripheral blood. The chain has TRBV6-5 and TRBJ1-2, with 8 positions matching TRBD1. The sequence derives from a woman at least 80 years old with active or convalescent COVID-19. The CDR3 here is CASSWDRLNYGYTF. The CDR3 nucleotides read TGTGCCAGCAGTTGGGACAGGTTAAACTATGGCTACACCTTC.